This T cell receptor beta chain was sequenced during a study of cytomegalovirus exposure and HLA in healthy donors. V lost 0 bases to trimming and J lost 2 bases, with 6 bases between them. Germline loops: CDR1 MRHNA, CDR2 SNTAGT. CDR3 length: 14 residues. The PCR had 60 Vbeta and 13 Jbeta primers. Libraries were prepared by immunoSEQ multiplex PCR; TCRdb keeps only in-frame clonotypes and omits some of them. The table has 100,000 to 130,000 clones, around 77% seen once; the top ten hold 2% to 3%. Comments on this clone: Antigen unknown.

Whole-study findings and limits: The study put 150 or so TCR beta chains on its list as cytomegalovirus-associated. The likely origin of a cluster of highly shared sequence variants was a sequencing artifact.

The chain carries TRBV6-4 and TRBJ2-3; possibly TRBD2 for D (5 bases). The TCR was taken from a man younger than 35 in good health and CMV-seronegative. Sample: PBMCs. The CDR3 DNA reads TGTGCCAGCAGTGACTCCCGGGACACAGATACGCAGTATTTT. Protein product: CASSDSRDTDTQYF.